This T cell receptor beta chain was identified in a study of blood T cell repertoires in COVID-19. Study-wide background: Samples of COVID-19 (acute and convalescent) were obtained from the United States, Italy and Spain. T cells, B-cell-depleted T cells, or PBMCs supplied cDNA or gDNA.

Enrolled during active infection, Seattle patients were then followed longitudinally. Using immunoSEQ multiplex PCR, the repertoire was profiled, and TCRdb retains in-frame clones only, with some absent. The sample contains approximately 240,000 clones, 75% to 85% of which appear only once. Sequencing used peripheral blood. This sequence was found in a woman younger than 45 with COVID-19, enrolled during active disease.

The CDR3 coding sequence is TGTGCCAGCTCACCGAGCGGGGGGGCCGAGCAGTTCTTC. Translating gives CASSPSGGAEQFF. The V and J genes are TRBV18 and TRBJ2-1; the match to TRBD2 covers 10 bases. This CDR3 has 13 residues. Germline assignment: CDR1 KGHSH and CDR2 LQKENI. Trimming at V came to 3 bases and at J to 10 bases, leaving 3 bases not matched to a gene.